This T cell receptor beta chain derives from a study of cytomegalovirus exposure and HLA in healthy donors. The study, taken as a whole, reports: A later analysis showed HLA-associated TCR beta chains outstripping equally common others in clonal expansion. As a later analysis showed, a missense DCLRE1C variant was linked to trimming of TCR beta V- and J-genes.

Germline CDR1 MNHEY, CDR2 SVGAGI. V gave up 6 bases and J gave up 2 bases, with 12 bases separating them. CDR3 length equals 14 residues. The PCR contained 60 Vbeta and 13 Jbeta primers. Per the original data handling: Roughly 12 million shared chains were among approximately 80 million unique TCR beta chains counted in a later analysis. Assay: immunoSEQ multiplex PCR; the TCRdb copy retains only in-frame clones and omits some. Clone size and V and J calls were adopted from that table, with D and trimming inferred from the DNA. The table lists about 240,000 clones, roughly 82% of them singletons, with around 5% in the top ten. In the case of this clone: Antigen unknown.

The chain uses TRBV6-5 and TRBJ2-3; perhaps TRBD1 as D (5 bases). Specimen: PBMCs. The TCR originated in a middle-aged woman in good health and CMV-seropositive. CDR3 protein: CASSADSSTDTQYF. The CDR3, as DNA: TGTGCCAGCAGCGCAGACAGCTCCACAGATACGCAGTATTTT.